The rows below give T cell receptor beta chains drawn from one sample of a study of cytomegalovirus exposure and HLA in healthy donors. TCRdb's copy holds only in-frame clones and misses some; the assay was immunoSEQ multiplex PCR. The sample has over 3,500 clones, approximately 81% seen once. Specimen: PBMCs. These receptors were collected from a woman between 40 and 50 years old in good health and CMV-seropositive. Both conserved end residues are part of each CDR3. A D gene is named only where the DNA matches it firmly. A row's size may be missing; if present it is once, few, many or a size class.

J gene | D gene | CDR3 length | clone size | V gene | CDR3 protein | CDR3 DNA
TRBJ1-3 | . | 14 | . | TRBV5-4 | CASSMDLAGNTIYF | TGTGCCAGCAGCATGGACTTAGCTGGAAACACCATATATTTT
TRBJ1-2 | . | 13 | once | TRBV29-1 | CSVSDRLKNGYTF | TGCAGCGTTTCAGACAGGCTAAAGAACGGCTACACCTTC
TRBJ2-7 | . | 13 | . | TRBV29-1 | CSVEGGVPYEQYF | TGCAGCGTTGAAGGGGGGGTTCCCTACGAGCAGTACTTC
TRBJ2-7 | TRBD2 | 14 | once | TRBV30 | CAWRTGLAKKEQYF | TGTGCCTGGAGAACGGGACTAGCGAAGAAGGAGCAGTACTTC
TRBJ1-2 | TRBD1 | 13 | . | TRBV5-1 | CASSQDRGYGYTF | TGCGCCAGCAGCCAGGACAGGGGCTATGGCTACACCTTC
TRBJ2-1 | . | 12 | . | TRBV5-1 | CASGNGLYEQFF | TGCGCCAGCGGAAACGGACTTTATGAGCAGTTCTTC
TRBJ2-7 | TRBD1 | 13 | . | TRBV29-1 | CSVGGTGNGEQYF | TGCAGCGTTGGCGGGACAGGGAATGGCGAGCAGTACTTC
TRBJ2-1 | TRBD1 | 15 | . | TRBV6-4 | CASSPGQGDYNEQFF | TGTGCCAGCAGTCCTGGACAGGGGGACTACAATGAGCAGTTCTTC
TRBJ1-2 | TRBD1 | 13 | . | TRBV30 | CAWSTGTGEGYTF | TGTGCCTGGAGTACCGGGACAGGGGAAGGCTACACCTTC
TRBJ2-3 | . | 18 | . | TRBV1 | CTSRQDYQGTGSTDTQYF | TGCACCAGCAGACAAGATTATCAAGGAACAGGGAGTACAGATACGCAGTATTTT
TRBJ1-5 | . | 13 | . | TRBV30 | CAWRRDSNQPQHF | TGTGCCTGGAGAAGAGATAGCAATCAGCCCCAGCATTTT
TRBJ2-3 | . | 10 | . | TRBV25-1 | CASSDGTQYF | TGTGCCAGCAGTGACGGTACGCAGTATTTT
TRBJ2-5 | TRBD2 | 14 | . | TRBV11-2 | CASVILAAQETQYF | TGTGCCAGCGTCATACTAGCGGCCCAAGAGACCCAGTACTTC
TRBJ1-1 | . | 12 | . | TRBV30 | CAWGRGNTEAFF | TGTGCCTGGGGGCGGGGGAACACTGAAGCTTTCTTT
TRBJ2-1 | TRBD2 | 14 | large | TRBV6-4 | CASSVAGAENEQFF | TGTGCCAGCAGTGTAGCGGGAGCGGAGAATGAGCAGTTCTTC
TRBJ2-7 | . | 14 | . | TRBV9 | CASSATGNSYEQYF | TGTGCCAGCAGCGCTACAGGTAACTCCTACGAGCAGTACTTC
TRBJ1-2 | . | 12 | . | TRBV29-1 | CSVKQGLYGYTF | TGCAGCGTGAAACAGGGTTTATATGGCTACACCTTC
TRBJ2-1 | TRBD2 | 16 | . | TRBV30 | CAWSAPGAGRRNEQFF | TGTGCCTGGAGCGCCCCGGGAGCGGGAAGGCGTAATGAGCAGTTCTTC
TRBJ2-1 | TRBD1 | 13 | . | TRBV30 | CAWSKQGLDEQFF | TGTGCCTGGAGTAAACAGGGGTTGGATGAGCAGTTCTTC
TRBJ2-7 | . | 13 | . | TRBV7-9 | CASMSDYGYEQYF | TGTGCCAGCATGTCCGACTACGGTTACGAGCAGTACTTC
TRBJ1-2 | . | 15 | . | TRBV10-1 | CASSESRQFIYGYTF | TGCGCCAGCAGTGAGTCACGACAGTTTATCTATGGCTACACCTTC
TRBJ2-5 | TRBD1 | 12 | few | TRBV30 | CAWEQGRETQYF | TGTGCCTGGGAACAGGGGCGGGAGACCCAGTACTTC
TRBJ1-2 | . | 14 | . | TRBV30 | CAWRGPAGNYGYTF | TGTGCCTGGAGAGGGCCCGCAGGGAACTATGGCTACACCTTC
TRBJ1-1 | . | 12 | few | TRBV30 | CALHIMNTEAFF | TGTGCCTTACACATAATGAACACTGAAGCTTTCTTT
TRBJ2-3 | . | 12 | . | TRBV6-5 | CASGGAQDTQYF | TGTGCCAGCGGGGGGGCACAAGATACGCAGTATTTT
TRBJ1-2 | TRBD1 | 13 | . | TRBV30 | CAWRRDSTYGYTF | TGTGCCTGGAGGCGGGACAGCACCTATGGCTACACCTTC
TRBJ1-6 | . | 14 | . | TRBV7-2 | CASSLEQGNSPLHF | TGTGCCAGCAGCTTAGAACAGGGCAATTCACCCCTCCACTTT
TRBJ2-2 | . | 13 | . | TRBV29-1 | CSVHEGSTGELFF | TGCAGCGTTCATGAGGGATCCACCGGGGAGCTGTTTTTT
TRBJ2-3 | . | 14 | once | TRBV6-5 | CASRRGGLADTQYF | TGTGCCAGCAGACGAGGGGGTTTGGCAGATACGCAGTATTTT
TRBJ2-3 | TRBD2 | 12 | once | TRBV29-1 | CSVVGGPDTQYF | TGCAGCGTTGTGGGAGGGCCAGATACGCAGTATTTT
TRBJ2-5 | . | 11 | . | TRBV30 | CAWSNQEAQYF | TGTGCCTGGAGTAACCAAGAGGCCCAGTACTTC
TRBJ1-5 | . | 14 | once | TRBV6-6 | CASSYTVSNQPQHF | TGTGCCAGCAGTTACACAGTAAGCAATCAGCCCCAGCATTTT
TRBJ1-1 | TRBD1 | 14 | . | TRBV5-1 | CASSLDPGGTEAFF | TGCGCCAGCAGCTTGGATCCAGGGGGCACTGAAGCTTTCTTT
TRBJ2-7 | . | 14 | once | TRBV7-2 | CASSYQGLSYEQYF | TGTGCCAGCAGCTATCAGGGACTCTCCTACGAGCAGTACTTC
TRBJ2-1 | . | 13 | . | TRBV29-1 | CSVEANSYNEQFF | TGCAGCGTTGAAGCTAACTCCTACAATGAGCAGTTCTTC
TRBJ1-2 | . | 14 | . | TRBV6-5 | CASSYSSGNYGYTF | TGTGCCAGCAGTTACTCGTCAGGTAACTATGGCTACACCTTC
TRBJ1-1 | . | 12 | . | TRBV29-1 | CSVVDRFTEAFF | TGCAGCGTTGTCGACAGGTTCACTGAAGCTTTCTTT
TRBJ2-1 | TRBD2 | 16 | . | TRBV5-1 | CASSLGAGGSQDEQFF | TGCGCCAGCAGCTTGGGAGCGGGAGGATCTCAAGATGAGCAGTTCTTC
TRBJ2-5 | TRBD1 | 16 | . | TRBV6-1 | CASSEGGTGLAKTQYF | TGTGCCAGCAGTGAAGGGGGGACAGGGCTTGCGAAGACCCAGTACTTC
TRBJ2-2 | . | 14 | few | TRBV2 | CASRPGQNTGELFF | TGTGCCAGCAGACCGGGACAGAACACCGGGGAGCTGTTTTTT
TRBJ1-5 | . | 15 | . | TRBV10-3 | CAISESGGEAQPQHF | TGTGCCATCAGTGAGTCCGGGGGGGAGGCTCAGCCCCAGCATTTT
TRBJ1-1 | . | 15 | . | TRBV27 | CASSLGAPGGTEAFF | TGTGCCAGCAGTTTAGGGGCCCCAGGCGGCACTGAAGCTTTCTTT
TRBJ1-4 | . | 12 | . | TRBV30 | CAWMPQGEKLFF | TGTGCCTGGATGCCGCAGGGTGAAAAACTGTTTTTT
TRBJ2-7 | . | 14 | . | TRBV27 | CASRIRTESYEQYF | TGTGCCAGCAGGATCCGGACAGAAAGTTACGAGCAGTACTTC
TRBJ1-1 | . | 14 | . | TRBV29-1 | CSVDPRGARTEAFF | TGCAGCGTGGACCCCCGGGGGGCGAGGACTGAAGCTTTCTTT
TRBJ1-1 | . | 12 | . | TRBV5-1 | CASADGITEAFF | TGCGCCAGCGCCGACGGGATCACTGAAGCTTTCTTT
TRBJ1-2 | TRBD1 | 10 | . | TRBV30 | CAWRTGEVFF | TGTGCCTGGAGGACAGGGGAAGTTTTCTTC
TRBJ2-7 | . | 17 | . | TRBV14 | CASSLNTGTSRFYEQYF | TGTGCCAGCAGCCTTAACACCGGGACTTCCCGATTCTACGAGCAGTACTTC
TRBJ1-5 | . | 15 | . | TRBV6-5 | CASSYGANSNQPQHF | TGTGCCAGCAGTTACGGGGCAAATAGCAATCAGCCCCAGCATTTT
TRBJ1-5 | TRBD1 | 17 | . | TRBV30 | CAWSDPRGQGGGQPQHF | TGTGCCTGGAGTGACCCCCGTGGACAGGGAGGGGGTCAGCCCCAGCATTTT
TRBJ1-4 | TRBD1 | 14 | once | TRBV25-1 | CASSEQGAWEKLFF | TGTGCCAGCAGTGAACAGGGGGCTTGGGAAAAACTGTTTTTT
TRBJ2-1 | TRBD2 | 15 | . | TRBV30 | CAWSGGAGGPGEQFF | TGTGCCTGGAGTGGAGGAGCGGGAGGGCCAGGGGAGCAGTTCTTC
TRBJ1-2 | . | 11 | . | TRBV30 | CAWSSAGTYTF | TGTGCCTGGAGTAGTGCGGGAACCTACACCTTC
TRBJ2-1 | TRBD2 | 12 | . | TRBV30 | CAWSPFSGSQLF | TGTGCCTGGAGTCCGTTTAGCGGGAGTCAGCTCTTC
TRBJ1-4 | . | 14 | . | TRBV19 | CASSIGNGGEKLFF | TGTGCCAGTAGTATCGGAAACGGGGGTGAAAAACTGTTTTTT
TRBJ1-5 | TRBD1 | 14 | few | TRBV28 | CASSSRTGTQPQHF | TGTGCCAGCAGTTCCCGGACAGGGACTCAGCCCCAGCATTTT
TRBJ1-6 | . | 14 | . | TRBV30 | CAWSVQVNNSPLHF | TGTGCCTGGAGTGTACAGGTGAATAATTCACCCCTCCACTTT
TRBJ2-1 | . | 12 | . | TRBV5-6 | CASTFRRNEQFF | TGTGCCAGCACCTTTAGGAGGAATGAGCAGTTCTTC